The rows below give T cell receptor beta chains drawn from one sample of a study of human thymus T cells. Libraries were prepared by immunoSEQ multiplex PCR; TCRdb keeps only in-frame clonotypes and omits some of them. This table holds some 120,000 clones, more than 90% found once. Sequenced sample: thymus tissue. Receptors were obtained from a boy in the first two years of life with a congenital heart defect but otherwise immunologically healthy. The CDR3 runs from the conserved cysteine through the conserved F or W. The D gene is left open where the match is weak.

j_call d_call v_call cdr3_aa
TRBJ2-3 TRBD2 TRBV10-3 CAISESSGGRDTQYF
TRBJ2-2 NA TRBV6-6 CASSYLGAGELFF
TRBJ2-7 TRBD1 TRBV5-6 CASSTRTGGRNEQYF
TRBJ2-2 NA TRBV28 CGTCASICGELFF
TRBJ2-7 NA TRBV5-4 CASSTSDRLHEQYF
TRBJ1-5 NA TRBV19 CASSYRNQPQHF
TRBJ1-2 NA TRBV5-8 CASSLGQVDGYTF
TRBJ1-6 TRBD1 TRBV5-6 CASSLVTGANARSPLHF
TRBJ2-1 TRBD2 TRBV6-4 CASSEGLAGGSSEQFF
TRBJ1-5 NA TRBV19 CASSAYSNQPQHF
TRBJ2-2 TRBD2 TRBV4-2 CASSQEGGEGTGELFF
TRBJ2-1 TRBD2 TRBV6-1 CASTISGGAGNEQFF
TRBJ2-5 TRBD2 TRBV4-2 CASSPGLASSTETQYF
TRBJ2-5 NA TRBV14 CASSPRDYQETQYF
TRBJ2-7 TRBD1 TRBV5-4 CASSPAGTGIIGEQYF
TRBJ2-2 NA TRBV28 CASRGGTAFTGELFF
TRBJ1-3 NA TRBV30 CAWSASSPNTIYF
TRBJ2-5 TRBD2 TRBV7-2 CASSSGTSRGETQYF
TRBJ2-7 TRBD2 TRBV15 CATSGGLEVEQYF
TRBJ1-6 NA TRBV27 CASSSTGVPLHF
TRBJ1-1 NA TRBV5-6 CASRTSGGTEAFF
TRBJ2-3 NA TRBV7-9 CASSSITDTQYF
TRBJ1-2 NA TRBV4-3 CASSQELGWHYGYTF
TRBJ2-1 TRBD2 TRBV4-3 CASSHVSGRAYNEQFF
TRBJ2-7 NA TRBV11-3 CASSLDAREAFEQYF
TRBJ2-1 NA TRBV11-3 CASSSTRDEQFF
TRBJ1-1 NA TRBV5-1 CASSLPPSILNTEAFF
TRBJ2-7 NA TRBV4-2 CASSQELSRQQYF
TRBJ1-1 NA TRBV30 CAWNCTRRLNTEAFF
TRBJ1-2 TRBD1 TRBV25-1 CASSDGTGKGYTF
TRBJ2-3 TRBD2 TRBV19 CASSNPPPSGGQADTQYF
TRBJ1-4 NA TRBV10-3 CAISEGRGRSHEKLFF
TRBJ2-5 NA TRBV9 CASSASPRSDSPNQETQYF
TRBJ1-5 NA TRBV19 CASSPLDSRNQPQHF
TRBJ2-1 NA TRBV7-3 CASSFSAGGHNEQFF
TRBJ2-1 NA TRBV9 CASSVVGDEQFF
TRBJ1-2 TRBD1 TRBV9 CASSVGQGAQDGYTF
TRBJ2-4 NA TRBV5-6 CASSLRQSKNIQYF
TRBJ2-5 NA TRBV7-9 CASSFWGSEETQYF
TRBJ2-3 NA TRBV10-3 CAISRDWNTDTQYF
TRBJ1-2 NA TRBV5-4 CASSLAPSPYGYTF
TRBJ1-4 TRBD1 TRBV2 CASSEGGDRGAGNEKLFF
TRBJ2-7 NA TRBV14 CASSQLDSYEQYF
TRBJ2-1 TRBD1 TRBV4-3 CASSQTGTGSYNEQFF
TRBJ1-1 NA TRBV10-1 CASREDSCHTEAFF
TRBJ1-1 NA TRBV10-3 CATWTANTEAFF
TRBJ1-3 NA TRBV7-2 CASSLAAQSGNTIYF
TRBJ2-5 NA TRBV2 CATGGVTGRTIPPLETQYF
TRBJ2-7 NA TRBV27 CASSHSGSYEQYF